A selection of T cell receptor beta chains follows, all from one sample in a study of blood T cell repertoires in COVID-19. TCRdb keeps only in-frame clones here, not all; method: immunoSEQ multiplex PCR. Of around 70,000 clones detected, about 89% appear once; the ten largest clones hold 7.3%. Sample: peripheral blood. The receptor set was obtained from a human donor in a cohort sampled during active COVID-19. Both conserved end residues are part of each CDR3. Fields, in order: CDR3 length, clone size, J gene, D gene, V gene, CDR3 DNA, CDR3 protein. The D gene is left open where the match is weak. Size is stated for part of the rows, as once, few or many counts, or as a class when the clone is expanded.

14,NA,TRBJ2-1,TRBD2,TRBV24-1,TGTGCCACAGTTGGGACTAGTCCGGCCGGTGAGCAGTTCTTC,CATVGTSPAGEQFF
13,once,TRBJ2-7,NA,TRBV29-1,TGCAGCGTTGGGCCAGGCTCAGCGGGTGAGCAGTACTTC,CSVGPGSAGEQYF
19,NA,TRBJ2-1,TRBD1,TRBV13,TGTGCCAGCAGCTCGAAAAGAAGGACCGGGACAGGGGTCTACAATGAGCAGTTCTTC,CASSSKRRTGTGVYNEQFF
14,NA,TRBJ2-7,TRBD1,TRBV6-5,TGTGCCAGCAGTTACACAGGACAGGGGGCTCAGCAGTACTTC,CASSYTGQGAQQYF
15,NA,TRBJ1-5,NA,TRBV6-2/TRBV6-3,TGTGCCAGCAGTTGCTCGGGGCAGGGCAGTCAGCCCCAGCATTTT,CASSCSGQGSQPQHF
17,NA,TRBJ2-2,TRBD1,TRBV28,TGTGCCAGCATACCAGCCGGGGACAGCCTTAACACCGGGGAGCTGTTTTTT,CASIPAGDSLNTGELFF
13,NA,TRBJ1-2,NA,TRBV19,TGTGCCAGTAGTTCTACAGGGTCGTATGGCTACACCTTC,CASSSTGSYGYTF
15,NA,TRBJ2-1,TRBD1,TRBV7-3,TGTGCCAGCAGCCAGGTGCAGGGGGCGAACAATGAGCAGTTCTTC,CASSQVQGANNEQFF
16,NA,TRBJ1-2,TRBD1,TRBV28,TGTGCCAGCAGCTCCCCGGGGACAGTTAGGTCCTATGGCTACACCTTC,CASSSPGTVRSYGYTF
11,NA,TRBJ2-5,NA,TRBV28,TGTGCCAGCAACTCAGGTGGGACCCAGTACTTC,CASNSGGTQYF
16,once,TRBJ2-3,TRBD1,TRBV6-1,TGTGCCAGCAGTGCCCGAAATGCTAGGGGGCAAGATACGCAGTATTTT,CASSARNARGQDTQYF
16,NA,TRBJ2-7,NA,TRBV7-8,TGTGCCAGCAGCCTCATCCCCCGGGAGCTTACCTACGAGCAGTACTTC,CASSLIPRELTYEQYF
13,NA,TRBJ1-2,NA,TRBV6-6,TGTGCCAGCCGGAACCGCTACGAGGGCGGCTACACCTTC,CASRNRYEGGYTF
14,NA,TRBJ2-3,NA,TRBV30,TGTGCCTGGAGGACTAGTGCCGGCACAGATACGCAGTATTTT,CAWRTSAGTDTQYF
14,once,TRBJ2-2,TRBD1,TRBV7-9,TGTGCCAGCACCTTACAGGGGGACACCGGGGAGCTGTTTTTT,CASTLQGDTGELFF
13,NA,TRBJ1-5,NA,TRBV7-8,TGTGCCAGCAGCTTACCAGGGCTTTCGCCCCAGCATTTT,CASSLPGLSPQHF
15,NA,TRBJ2-1,TRBD2,TRBV30,TGTGCCTGGAGCCGAAGGACTAGCGGCTACAATGAGCAGTTCTTC,CAWSRRTSGYNEQFF
14,once,TRBJ2-3,TRBD1,TRBV5-4,TGTGCCAGCAGCACACGGACAGGGAGGCATACGCAGTATTTT,CASSTRTGRHTQYF
13,NA,TRBJ2-3,NA,TRBV25-1,TGTGCCAGCAGTGTTCTAGCGACAGATACGCAGTATTTT,CASSVLATDTQYF
15,NA,TRBJ2-2,TRBD2,TRBV2,TGTGCCAGCAGTGCCGGGACTAGCGCCACCGGGGAGCTGTTTTTT,CASSAGTSATGELFF
15,once,TRBJ1-1,NA,TRBV7-8,TGTGCCAGCAGCTCGTCGTCTAGCATGAACACTGAAGCTTTCTTT,CASSSSSSMNTEAFF
16,NA,TRBJ1-3,TRBD1,TRBV5-1,TGCGCCAGCAGCCCGGGGACAGGGGATGCTGGAAACACCATATATTTT,CASSPGTGDAGNTIYF
17,NA,TRBJ2-5,TRBD1,TRBV14,TGTGCCAGCAGCCAAGATAGGGGGCCTATTAGACAAGAGACCCAGTACTTC,CASSQDRGPIRQETQYF
15,NA,TRBJ1-2,TRBD1,TRBV19,TGTGCCAGTAGTGATACCGGGACAGCAAACTATGGCTACACCTTC,CASSDTGTANYGYTF
16,NA,TRBJ1-2,TRBD1,TRBV24-1,TGTGCCACCAGTGATAAGGACAGGGATATTAACTATGGCTACACCTTC,CATSDKDRDINYGYTF
14,NA,TRBJ1-5,NA,TRBV29-1,TGCAGCGTTGAACGTTTTACCAGGTATCAGCCCCAGCATTTT,CSVERFTRYQPQHF
18,NA,TRBJ2-6,NA,TRBV7-2,TGTGCCAGCAGACCCCCAGGGCAGGGAATCTCTGGGGCCAACGTCCTGACTTTC,CASRPPGQGISGANVLTF
15,NA,TRBJ2-4,TRBD2,TRBV29-1,TGCAGCGTCGGAGGGCTAGCGGGAGGGAAAAACATTCAGTACTTC,CSVGGLAGGKNIQYF
12,NA,TRBJ1-3,NA,TRBV6-5,TGTGCCGCAGGGTTTCTTGTGAACACCATATATTTT,CAAGFLVNTIYF
12,NA,TRBJ2-3,NA,TRBV27,TGTGCCAGCAGTCCGACGCAGGGTACGCAGTATTTT,CASSPTQGTQYF
14,NA,TRBJ1-6,TRBD1,TRBV11-1,TGTGCCAGCAGACCCGACAGGGGTAGGTCACCCCTCCACTTT,CASRPDRGRSPLHF
16,NA,TRBJ2-3,TRBD2,TRBV28,TGTGCCAGCACCGCTTTCGGACTAGCGAGCACAGATACGCAGTATTTT,CASTAFGLASTDTQYF
13,NA,TRBJ1-2,NA,TRBV4-3,TGCGCCAGCAGCCAGACAGGTCCCGGTGGCTACACCTTC,CASSQTGPGGYTF
16,NA,TRBJ1-1,NA,TRBV5-6,TGTGCCAGCAGCCGACAGGCTACCACCCCGTACACTGAAGCTTTCTTT,CASSRQATTPYTEAFF
14,NA,TRBJ2-1,NA,TRBV7-3,TGTGCCAGCAGCTTAAGTATGTCCTACAATGAGCAGTTCTTC,CASSLSMSYNEQFF
14,few,TRBJ2-3,TRBD2,TRBV7-3,TGTGCCAGCAGCCCCCCGGGAGGGGCAGATACGCAGTATTTT,CASSPPGGADTQYF
15,NA,TRBJ1-2,TRBD1,TRBV19,TGTGCCAGTCGCCTTGGGGGGGGGACAGGGTATGGCTACACCTTC,CASRLGGGTGYGYTF
15,NA,TRBJ1-3,NA,TRBV27,TGTGCCAGCCGTTCCTGGGGGGGGGATGGAAACACCATATATTTT,CASRSWGGDGNTIYF
14,NA,TRBJ2-7,NA,TRBV6-5,TGTGCCAGCCTAAACCTGGAGGGATCCTACGAGCAGTACTTC,CASLNLEGSYEQYF
14,NA,TRBJ1-2,NA,TRBV27,TGTGCCACCCGAAGCACAGGGCTGGGCTATGGCTACACCTTC,CATRSTGLGYGYTF
13,NA,TRBJ2-5,NA,TRBV5-4,TGTGCCAGCAGCTTGGCGGGAGCGGAGACCCAGTACTTC,CASSLAGAETQYF
17,NA,TRBJ1-4,TRBD1,TRBV28,TGTGCCAGCAGTTTCCCGGGCAGGGGGCTACCTAATGAAAAACTGTTTTTT,CASSFPGRGLPNEKLFF
13,NA,TRBJ2-1,NA,TRBV25-1,TGTGCCAGCAGTGAATATCGGGACAATGAGCAGTTCTTC,CASSEYRDNEQFF
16,NA,TRBJ1-4,TRBD1,TRBV18,TGTGCCAGCTCACCACGTACAGGGGCCCTTAATGAAAAACTGTTTTTT,CASSPRTGALNEKLFF
14,NA,TRBJ2-1,TRBD1,TRBV27,TGTGCCAGCAGTAAGGGACAGGTAGACAATGAGCAGTTCTTC,CASSKGQVDNEQFF